This TCR beta chain was sequenced in a study of shared T cell receptors in the human thymus. The CDR3 contains 15 residues. Between the trimmed V and J ends, which lost 4 bases and 1 base, there was a span of 14 bases. Germline CDR1 SGHNT, CDR2 YYREEE (reference sequence). The repertoire was sequenced with immunoSEQ multiplex PCR; TCRdb's copy has only in-frame clones and lacks some. The sample consists of approximately 660,000 clones, 85% to 90% of them appearing once. These data are also associated with another study on human thymus T cells. From that report: The donor group consisted of healthy Finnish infants who were having corrective surgery for congenital heart defects. In corrective heart surgery, resections were taken, and these provided the thymus tissue. Across thymic and blood repertoires, the usage of V and J genes appeared to be biased. Related research has reported that thymic repertoires overlap highly among unrelated individuals.

The rearrangement joins TRBV5-4 to TRBJ1-1, with D perhaps TRBD1 (5 bases). Sequencing used thymocytes. The TCR sequence derives from a boy less than two years old with a congenital heart defect. The CDR3 DNA reads as TGTGCCAGCAGCATAGGAAAGACAGCGAACACTGAAGCTTTCTTT. Translated: CASSIGKTANTEAFF.